The T cell receptor beta chain described here comes from a study of shared clonotypes between healthy human individuals. V was cut by 3 bases and J by 2 bases, with 15 bases left in between. The CDR3 has 15 amino acids. CDR1 and CDR2 (germline): SGHRS, YFSETQ. Authors' analysis steps: Filtering differed for immunoSEQ, which gave only junction sequences without quality scores. Sequencing was performed with immunoSEQ multiplex PCR; in TCRdb, only in-frame clones are kept and a portion is missing. V and J calls and clone size come straight from that table; D and trimming were deduced from the DNA. The sample contains approximately 530,000 clones, 95% to 96% of which appear only once.

The chain combines TRBV5-1 with TRBJ2-7, with D unresolved. The sample comprised naive CD4+ T cells sorted from blood. Noted subset: CD45RA+ positively selected. The receptor was derived from a woman between 25 and 40 years old in good health. CDR3 DNA sequence: TGCGCCAGCAGCTCCCAAGGGTCGAATGCCTACGAGCAGTACTTC. Protein product: CASSSQGSNAYEQYF.